The rows below give T cell receptor beta chains drawn from one sample of a study of shared clonotypes between healthy human individuals. Produced via immunoSEQ multiplex PCR; TCRdb's table is partial and in-frame only. The data show approximately 720,000 clones, roughly 94% seen once. Specimen: naive CD8+ T cells sorted from blood. The source is a man in his thirties or forties in good health. Each CDR3 is given with its conserved first and last residue. A D gene is named only where the DNA matches it firmly. Expanded clones get a size class; other rows say once, few or many, or leave the size out.

CDR3 length	V gene	clone size	J gene	D gene	CDR3 DNA	CDR3 protein
14	TRBV2	once	TRBJ2-7	NA	TGTGCCAGCAGAGGGACACCTAGCTTCTACGAGCAGTACTTC	CASRGTPSFYEQYF
13	TRBV29-1	NA	TRBJ2-7	TRBD1	TGCAGCGCTCGACAGGGAAGGTCCTACGAGCAGTACTTC	CSARQGRSYEQYF
16	TRBV28	NA	TRBJ2-6	NA	TGTGCCAGCAGTCATATGGTGGTTTCTGGGGCCAACGTCCTGACTTTC	CASSHMVVSGANVLTF
12	TRBV9	NA	TRBJ2-3	NA	TGTGCCAGCAGCGACTATTGGGATACGCAGTATTTT	CASSDYWDTQYF
15	TRBV2	NA	TRBJ2-1	TRBD2	TGTGCCAGCACTGAGACTAGCGGAGTCCACAATGAGCAGTTCTTC	CASTETSGVHNEQFF
15	TRBV7-2	NA	TRBJ2-1	TRBD2	TGTGCCAGCAGCTTATTACTAGCGGGAGTCAATGAGCAGTTCTTC	CASSLLLAGVNEQFF
14	TRBV7-9	NA	TRBJ2-7	TRBD2	TGTGCCAGCAGCTTAATAGCGGGAGTCTACGAGCAGTACTTC	CASSLIAGVYEQYF
15	TRBV27	NA	TRBJ1-5	TRBD1	TGTGCCAGCAGCAGGGGGGGTTATAGCAATCAGCCCCAGCATTTT	CASSRGGYSNQPQHF
11	TRBV10-2	NA	TRBJ2-3	NA	TGCGCCACCCTCGGCGCGGATACGCAGTATTTT	CATLGADTQYF
15	TRBV18	NA	TRBJ2-7	TRBD1	TGTGCCAGCTCACGCGGGACAGGGTCCCTCTACGAGCAGTACTTC	CASSRGTGSLYEQYF
15	TRBV28	NA	TRBJ2-1	TRBD2	TGTGCCATCGCGTTTCGGCGGGAGGGTTACAATGAGCAGTTCTTC	CAIAFRREGYNEQFF
18	TRBV7-6	NA	TRBJ2-2	TRBD2	TGTGCCAGCAGCTTGACTAGCGGGAGGATGAGGGACACCGGGGAGCTGTTTTTT	CASSLTSGRMRDTGELFF
11	TRBV2	NA	TRBJ2-7	NA	TGTGCCAGCATGAAGGCTTACGAGCAGTACTTC	CASMKAYEQYF
14	TRBV7-8	NA	TRBJ2-7	TRBD2	TGTGCCAGCAGCCACAGCGGGAGCTCCTACGAGCAGTACTTC	CASSHSGSSYEQYF
16	TRBV5-5	NA	TRBJ2-3	TRBD2	TGTGCCAGCAGCGCGAGCATGACTAGCGGGACGGCTACGCAGTATTTT	CASSASMTSGTATQYF
14	TRBV7-9	NA	TRBJ2-2	TRBD1	TGTGCCAGCAGCAGGACAGGGACCATCGGGGAGCTGTTTTTT	CASSRTGTIGELFF
16	TRBV28	NA	TRBJ2-7	NA	TGTGCCAGCAGCCCCCCATGGGGCCCGGCTTCCTACGAGCAGTACTTC	CASSPPWGPASYEQYF
20	TRBV4-3	NA	TRBJ1-4	NA	TGCGCCAGCAGCCAAGATAGGCCTGACAGTACAAGCGTCGTTAATGAAAAACTGTTTTTT	CASSQDRPDSTSVVNEKLFF
18	TRBV7-9	NA	TRBJ2-1	TRBD2	TGTGCCAGCAGCTTACTGGTCAGCGGGACTAGTGAAGCCAATGAGCAGTTCTTC	CASSLLVSGTSEANEQFF
15	TRBV5-8	NA	TRBJ2-7	TRBD1	TGTGCCAGCAGGCCACCGGGACAGGCAACCTACGAGCAGTACTTC	CASRPPGQATYEQYF
13	TRBV5-8	NA	TRBJ1-1	NA	TGTGCCAGCAGATTTGAGGGGGGGACTGAAGCTTTCTTT	CASRFEGGTEAFF
15	TRBV14	NA	TRBJ2-1	TRBD2	TGTGCCAGCAGCCAAGGGGGACTAGGCTACAATGAGCAGTTCTTC	CASSQGGLGYNEQFF
17	TRBV29-1	NA	TRBJ2-1	TRBD2	TGCAGCGTTGTTGGTCTAGCGGCCCCGGCCTCCTACAATGAGCAGTTCTTC	CSVVGLAAPASYNEQFF
10	TRBV2	NA	TRBJ2-7	NA	TGTGCCAGCTCGGCCTACGAGCAGTACTTC	CASSAYEQYF
15	TRBV5-1	NA	TRBJ2-7	NA	TGCGCCAGCAGCTTGGGTTGGCAGGATACCTACGAGCAGTACTTC	CASSLGWQDTYEQYF
16	TRBV6-5	NA	TRBJ2-1	NA	TGTGCCAGCAGTTACACGGGCGTGAGCTCCTACAATGAGCAGTTCTTC	CASSYTGVSSYNEQFF
15	TRBV6-8	NA	TRBJ2-7	TRBD1	TGTGCCAGCCCGAAAGGTCCAGGGGGAGAGAACGAGCAGTACTTC	CASPKGPGGENEQYF
14	TRBV15	NA	TRBJ1-4	NA	TGTGCCACCAGCAGAGGGGATTCTAGTGAAAAACTGTTTTTT	CATSRGDSSEKLFF
16	TRBV10-1	NA	TRBJ2-3	NA	TGCGCCACCACCGAGGGGGGAGGGACTAGCACAGATACGCAGTATTTT	CATTEGGGTSTDTQYF
17	TRBV5-1	once	TRBJ2-7	NA	TGCGCCAGCAGCTTGGGGGCTAGGACCGTGGGTCTATACGAGCAGTACTTC	CASSLGARTVGLYEQYF
15	TRBV6-5	NA	TRBJ2-7	NA	TGTGCCAGCAGTCTCGTGGGGGGGCCCACCTACGAGCAGTACTTC	CASSLVGGPTYEQYF
13	TRBV19	NA	TRBJ2-7	TRBD2	TGTGCCACCGGGGCTAGCGGGAGATACGAGCAGTACTTC	CATGASGRYEQYF
16	TRBV7-2	NA	TRBJ1-5	NA	TGTGCCAGCAGCTTAGCTATGGAGGGTCGCAATCAGCCCCAGCATTTT	CASSLAMEGRNQPQHF
16	TRBV11-2	NA	TRBJ2-7	TRBD1	TGTGCCAGCAGCCCCCGGACAGGGGGCGCGACCTACGAGCAGTACTTC	CASSPRTGGATYEQYF
16	TRBV27	NA	TRBJ2-5	TRBD1	TGTGCCAGCAGTTTAGGGGCAGGGGGCCCTGAAGAGACCCAGTACTTC	CASSLGAGGPEETQYF
16	TRBV4-1	NA	TRBJ2-7	TRBD1	TGCGCCAGCAGCCAAGCCCCCGGGACAGGGGCCTACGAGCAGTACTTC	CASSQAPGTGAYEQYF
12	TRBV7-9	NA	TRBJ1-1	TRBD1	TGTGCCAGCCGCCCAGGGGGGGCTGAAGCTTTCTTT	CASRPGGAEAFF
13	TRBV5-8	NA	TRBJ2-7	NA	TGTGCCAGCAGCTTAAGGGTACCCTACGAGCAGTACTTC	CASSLRVPYEQYF
15	TRBV15	NA	TRBJ2-7	NA	TGTGCCACCAGCAGGGCCAGGACAGTGGGATACGAGCAGTACTTC	CATSRARTVGYEQYF
14	TRBV6-6	NA	TRBJ2-7	TRBD1	TGTGCCAGCAGTTACTCGACAGGGGGCTACGAGCAGTACTTC	CASSYSTGGYEQYF
16	TRBV5-6	NA	TRBJ2-1	TRBD1	TGTGCCAGCAGCCAAGAAGGACAGGGGCTTTACAATGAGCAGTTCTTC	CASSQEGQGLYNEQFF
11	TRBV6-1	NA	TRBJ1-2	NA	TGTGCCAGCAGTGCTCTCTATGGCTACACCTTC	CASSALYGYTF
14	TRBV2	NA	TRBJ2-2	NA	TGTGCCAGCGTCTGGACAGCTAACACCGGGGAGCTGTTTTTT	CASVWTANTGELFF
16	TRBV2	NA	TRBJ2-2	NA	TGTGCCAGCAGTGAAGCACCGGGACTTTACACCGGGGAGCTGTTTTTT	CASSEAPGLYTGELFF
14	TRBV5-6	NA	TRBJ2-5	NA	TGTGCCAGCAGCTTTCCTTCGAGAGGGCAGACCCAGTACTTC	CASSFPSRGQTQYF
14	TRBV14	NA	TRBJ2-1	NA	TGTGCCAGCAGCCAAGAAAATCTCGAGGCGGAGCAGTTCTTC	CASSQENLEAEQFF
17	TRBV4-3	once	TRBJ2-3	TRBD2	TGCGCCAGCAGCCACCTACCACTGGCGGGAGGCACAGATACGCAGTATTTT	CASSHLPLAGGTDTQYF
14	TRBV28	NA	TRBJ2-1	NA	TGTGCCAGCAGTTTACCCCCGGGACCCGATGAGCAGTTCTTC	CASSLPPGPDEQFF
15	TRBV30	NA	TRBJ1-5	TRBD1	TGTGCCTGGGCCCCAGGACAGGGATTCAATCAGCCCCAGCATTTT	CAWAPGQGFNQPQHF
16	TRBV9	NA	TRBJ1-2	TRBD1	TGTGCCAGCAGCGTAGAAGCAACAGGGGACCACTATGGCTACACCTTC	CASSVEATGDHYGYTF
11	TRBV30	NA	TRBJ1-1	NA	TGTGCCTGGAGGAAGGGTACTGAAGCTTTCTTT	CAWRKGTEAFF
16	TRBV13	NA	TRBJ2-2	TRBD1	TGTGCCAGCAGCGTATACAGGGGACCGAACACCGGGGAGCTGTTTTTT	CASSVYRGPNTGELFF
16	TRBV19	NA	TRBJ2-7	TRBD1	TGTGCCAGTAGCACTATAGACCGCCGGGACAGCTACGAGCAGTACTTC	CASSTIDRRDSYEQYF
13	TRBV15	NA	TRBJ1-2	NA	TGTGCCACCAGCAGAGATGGGGGGGATGGCTACACCTTC	CATSRDGGDGYTF